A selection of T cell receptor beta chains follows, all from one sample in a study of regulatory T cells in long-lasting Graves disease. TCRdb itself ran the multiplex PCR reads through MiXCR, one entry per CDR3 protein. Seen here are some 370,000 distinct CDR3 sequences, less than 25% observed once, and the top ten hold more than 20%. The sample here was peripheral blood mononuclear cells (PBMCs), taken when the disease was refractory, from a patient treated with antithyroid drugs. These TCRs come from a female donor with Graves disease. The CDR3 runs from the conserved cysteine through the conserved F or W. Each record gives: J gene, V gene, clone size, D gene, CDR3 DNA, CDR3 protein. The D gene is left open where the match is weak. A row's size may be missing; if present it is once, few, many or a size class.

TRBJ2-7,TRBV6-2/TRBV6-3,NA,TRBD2,TGTGCCAGCAGGGGACTAGCAACCTACGAGCAGTACTTC,CASRGLATYEQYF
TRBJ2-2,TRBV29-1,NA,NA,TGCAGCGCCATCCTGTGGGGGTCGGGCACCGGGGAGCTGTTTTTT,CSAILWGSGTGELFF
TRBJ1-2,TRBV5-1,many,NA,TGCGCCAGCAGCTTGGGGACAGCCAGCGGCTACACCTTC,CASSLGTASGYTF
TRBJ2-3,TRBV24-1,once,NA,TGTGCCACCGGTAATTCGGCGGATACGCAGTATTTT,CATGNSADTQYF
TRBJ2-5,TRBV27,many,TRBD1,TGTGCCAGCAGCCGCGGACAGGGATGGGAGACCCAGTACTTC,CASSRGQGWETQYF
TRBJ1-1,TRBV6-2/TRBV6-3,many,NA,TGTGCCAGCAGTTACTCGGAAGTGGGGGCGTCCTGGGGCACTGAAGCTTTCTTT,CASSYSEVGASWGTEAFF
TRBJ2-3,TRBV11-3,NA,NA,TGTGCCAGCAGCTTAGGCGGCAGAATTACAGATACGCAGTATTTT,CASSLGGRITDTQYF
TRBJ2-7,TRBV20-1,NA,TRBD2,TGCAGTGCTAGCGGGGCGGGAGTCGGCTCCTACGAGCAGTACTTC,CSASGAGVGSYEQYF
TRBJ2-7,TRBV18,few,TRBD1,TGTGCCAGCTCAATCATTGGACAGGGCGACGAGCAGTACTTC,CASSIIGQGDEQYF
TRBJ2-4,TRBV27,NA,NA,TGTGCCAGCAGTCAAGGGCTGCTAGCCAAAAACATTCAGTACTTC,CASSQGLLAKNIQYF
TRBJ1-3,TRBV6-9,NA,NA,TGTGCCAGCAGTTACTCCAGGACGATCTCTGGAAACACCATATATTTT,CASSYSRTISGNTIYF
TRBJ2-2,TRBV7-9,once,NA,TGTGCCAGCAGCTTAAGGGAGCTCACCGGGGAGCTGTTTTTT,CASSLRELTGELFF
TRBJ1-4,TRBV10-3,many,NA,TGTGCCACCCAGGGGATTTCTCGTGAAAAACTGTTTTTT,CATQGISREKLFF
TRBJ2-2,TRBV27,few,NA,TGTGCCAGCAGTTTACCCCTAACCGGGGAGCTGTTTTTT,CASSLPLTGELFF
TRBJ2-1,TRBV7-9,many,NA,TGTGCCAGCAGCTTAAGGTTTCCGAATGAGCAGTTCTTC,CASSLRFPNEQFF
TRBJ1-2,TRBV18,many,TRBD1,TGTGCCAGCTCAGAGGGGACAGGGACTGGCTACACCTTC,CASSEGTGTGYTF
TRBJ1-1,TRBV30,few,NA,TGTGCCTGGAGGCCAGGGCTGAACACTGAAGCTTTCTTT,CAWRPGLNTEAFF
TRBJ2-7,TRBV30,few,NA,TGTGCCTGGAGTGTAGCGAGCGGCCACTACTACGAGCAGTACTTC,CAWSVASGHYYEQYF
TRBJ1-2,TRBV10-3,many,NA,TGTGCCTCATCACACCAATCAGGAACAAACGGGATCTATGGCTACACCTTC,CASSHQSGTNGIYGYTF
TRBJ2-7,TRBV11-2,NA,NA,TGTGCCAGCAACCGTACAGGTTACGAGCAGTACTTC,CASNRTGYEQYF
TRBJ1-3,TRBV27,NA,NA,TGTGCCAGCAGTTTAGGGGGGGCTGCCGGAAACACCATATATTTT,CASSLGGAAGNTIYF
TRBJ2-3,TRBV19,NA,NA,TGTGCCAGTAGGCCTGGAGGGCTCAGCACAGATACGCAGTATTTT,CASRPGGLSTDTQYF
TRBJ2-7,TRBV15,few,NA,TGTGCCACCAGCGGGTCCTACGAGCAGTACTTC,CATSGSYEQYF
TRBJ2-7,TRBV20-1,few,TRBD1,TGCAGTGCGGGAGACAGGGCAACTTCCTACGAGCAGTACTTC,CSAGDRATSYEQYF
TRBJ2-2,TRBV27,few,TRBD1,TGTGCCAGCAGTTATACGAAGACAGGGATGCTGAACACCGGGGAGCTGTTTTTT,CASSYTKTGMLNTGELFF
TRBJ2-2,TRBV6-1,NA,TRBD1,TGTGCCAGCCACTGGACAGGGGCGAACACCGGGGAGCTGTTTTTT,CASHWTGANTGELFF
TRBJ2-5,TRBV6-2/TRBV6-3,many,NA,TGTGCCAGCAGTGAATTCGCAGAAGAGACCCAGTACTTC,CASSEFAEETQYF
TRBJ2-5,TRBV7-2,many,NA,TGTGCCAGCAGCTTAGGTCCCCTTAAGGTCGAGACCCAGTACTTC,CASSLGPLKVETQYF
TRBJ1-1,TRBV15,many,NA,TGTGCCACCAGCAGAGATCTTATATTCTCGGGGAACACTGAAGCTTTCTTT,CATSRDLIFSGNTEAFF
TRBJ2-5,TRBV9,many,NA,TGTGCCAGCAGCGTCCGGGACGGGGGGACAAGAGAGACCCAGTACTTC,CASSVRDGGTRETQYF
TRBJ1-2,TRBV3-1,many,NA,TGTGCCAGCAGCCAATGGGCCTATGGCTACACCTTC,CASSQWAYGYTF
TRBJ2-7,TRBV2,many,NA,TGTGCCAGCCGTGCGGGCGGGTCGGCCTCCTACGAGCAGTACTTC,CASRAGGSASYEQYF
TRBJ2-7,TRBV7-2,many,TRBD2,TGTGCCAGCAGCTTAGGAGTAGGACTAGCGGGAGAGCAGTGCGAGCAGTACTTC,CASSLGVGLAGEQCEQYF
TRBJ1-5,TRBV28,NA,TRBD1,TGTGCCAGCAGTTTCCCCGAACAGGGGGCGGAGCATTTT,CASSFPEQGAEHF
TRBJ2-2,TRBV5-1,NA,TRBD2,TGCGCCAGCAGCCCGGGACTAGCGACCACCGGGGAGCTGTTTTTT,CASSPGLATTGELFF
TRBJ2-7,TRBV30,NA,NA,TGTGCCTGGAGGCCGGGACGGGAACAGTACTTC,CAWRPGREQYF
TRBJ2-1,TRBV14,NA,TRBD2,TGTGCCAGCAGTCTCATCAGGGCCGGGACTAGCGGGAGAGGGGCCAATGAGCAGTTCTTC,CASSLIRAGTSGRGANEQFF
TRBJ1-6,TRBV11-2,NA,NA,TGTGCCAGCAGCTTAGATTATCGTAAGGGTTCGAGTTCCTATAATTCACCCCTCCACTTT,CASSLDYRKGSSSYNSPLHF
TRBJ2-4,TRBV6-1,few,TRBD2,TGTGCCAGCAGTAGACTAGCGGAAAACATTCAGTACTTC,CASSRLAENIQYF
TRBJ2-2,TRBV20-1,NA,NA,TGCAGTGCTAGGGAATTCGACAGACCTACCGGGGGGCTGTTTTTT,CSAREFDRPTGGLFF
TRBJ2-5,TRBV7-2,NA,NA,TGTGCCAGCAGCCAGGCGCGGACACAACAAGAGACCCAGTACTTC,CASSQARTQQETQYF
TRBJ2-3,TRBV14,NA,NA,TGTGCCAGCAGCCCACGGACAGTCACAGATACGCAGTATTTT,CASSPRTVTDTQYF
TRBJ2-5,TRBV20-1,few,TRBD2,TGCAGTGTTACGGACGGAGCGGGGGAGACCCAGTACTTC,CSVTDGAGETQYF
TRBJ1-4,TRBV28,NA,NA,TGTGCCAGCAGCCAGACAGCTACAACTAATGAAAAACTGTTTTTT,CASSQTATTNEKLFF
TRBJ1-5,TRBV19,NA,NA,TGTGCCAGTAGTCAACAGGGTAGACAGCCCCAGCATTTT,CASSQQGRQPQHF
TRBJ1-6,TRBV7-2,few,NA,TGTGCCAGCAGCGGCACAGCATCGGATAATTCACCCCTCCACTTT,CASSGTASDNSPLHF
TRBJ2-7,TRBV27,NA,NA,TGTGCCAGCAGTTTTAGGAACGGCAGGACCTACGAGCAGTACTTC,CASSFRNGRTYEQYF
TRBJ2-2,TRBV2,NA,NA,TGTGCCAGCAGTGAAGCGCTTCGGACCGGGGAGCTGTTTTTT,CASSEALRTGELFF